This is a list of T cell receptor beta chains from one sample in a study of shared clonotypes between healthy human individuals. The method was immunoSEQ multiplex PCR; TCRdb's version includes in-frame clones alone and lacks a portion of them. The sample records approximately 590,000 clones, nearly 97% being singletons. The sequenced material came from naive CD8+ T cells sorted from blood. Receptors originate from a woman between 25 and 40 years old in good health. CDR3s include the opening cysteine and the closing phenylalanine or tryptophan. Each record gives: V gene, clone size, D gene, J gene, CDR3 protein, CDR3 DNA. The D gene is left open where the match is weak. Not all rows give a size; the values are once, few, many and, for expanded clones, a class.

V gene: TRBV7-8
clone size: -
D gene: TRBD2
J gene: TRBJ2-7
CDR3 protein: CASSLGGGRTYEQYF
CDR3 DNA: TGTGCCAGCAGCTTAGGTGGCGGGAGGACCTACGAGCAGTACTTC

V gene: TRBV7-9
clone size: -
D gene: -
J gene: TRBJ2-3
CDR3 protein: CASSLVGPADTQYF
CDR3 DNA: TGTGCCAGCAGCTTAGTTGGGCCCGCGGATACGCAGTATTTT

V gene: TRBV19
clone size: -
D gene: -
J gene: TRBJ2-2
CDR3 protein: CASHDGNTGELFF
CDR3 DNA: TGTGCCAGTCATGACGGGAACACCGGGGAGCTGTTTTTT

V gene: TRBV6-6
clone size: -
D gene: -
J gene: TRBJ2-1
CDR3 protein: CAIKDGYNEQFF
CDR3 DNA: TGTGCCATCAAGGACGGGTACAATGAGCAGTTCTTC

V gene: TRBV25-1
clone size: -
D gene: -
J gene: TRBJ1-6
CDR3 protein: CASSDRGPLGSPLHF
CDR3 DNA: TGTGCCAGCAGTGACCGGGGGCCTTTGGGTTCACCCCTCCACTTT

V gene: TRBV7-8
clone size: -
D gene: -
J gene: TRBJ1-6
CDR3 protein: CASSQKQGRPLHF
CDR3 DNA: TGTGCCAGCAGCCAGAAGCAGGGTAGGCCCCTCCACTTT

V gene: TRBV7-6
clone size: -
D gene: -
J gene: TRBJ2-3
CDR3 protein: CASSLRRGHTDTQYF
CDR3 DNA: TGTGCCAGCAGCCTTCGGCGGGGCCACACAGATACGCAGTATTTT

V gene: TRBV28
clone size: -
D gene: -
J gene: TRBJ1-5
CDR3 protein: CASSFGTGLAQPQHF
CDR3 DNA: TGTGCCAGCAGTTTTGGCACAGGGCTAGCTCAGCCCCAGCATTTT

V gene: TRBV19
clone size: -
D gene: TRBD1
J gene: TRBJ2-7
CDR3 protein: CASSTRTGGIDYEQYF
CDR3 DNA: TGTGCCAGTAGTACCCGGACAGGGGGCATCGACTACGAGCAGTACTTC

V gene: TRBV2
clone size: -
D gene: TRBD1
J gene: TRBJ2-1
CDR3 protein: CASSVGTGVREQFF
CDR3 DNA: TGTGCCAGCAGTGTCGGGACAGGGGTTCGTGAGCAGTTCTTC

V gene: TRBV4-2
clone size: -
D gene: -
J gene: TRBJ2-7
CDR3 protein: CASSQGLHDYEQYF
CDR3 DNA: TGTGCCAGCAGCCAAGGCCTTCATGATTACGAGCAGTACTTC

V gene: TRBV7-9
clone size: -
D gene: TRBD2
J gene: TRBJ2-2
CDR3 protein: CASSLIVVAGVTGELFF
CDR3 DNA: TGTGCCAGCAGCTTAATTGTTGTAGCGGGAGTAACCGGGGAGCTGTTTTTT

V gene: TRBV28
clone size: -
D gene: -
J gene: TRBJ2-7
CDR3 protein: CASSFSRYSYEQYF
CDR3 DNA: TGTGCCAGCAGTTTTTCTAGGTACTCCTACGAGCAGTACTTC

V gene: TRBV7-9
clone size: few
D gene: -
J gene: TRBJ2-7
CDR3 protein: CASSWASSYEQYF
CDR3 DNA: TGTGCCAGCAGCTGGGCGAGCTCCTACGAGCAGTACTTC

V gene: TRBV4-1
clone size: -
D gene: -
J gene: TRBJ1-1
CDR3 protein: CASSLNGGVHEAFF
CDR3 DNA: TGCGCCAGCAGCCTCAACGGGGGCGTCCATGAAGCTTTCTTT

V gene: TRBV11-1
clone size: -
D gene: TRBD2
J gene: TRBJ2-7
CDR3 protein: CASSLQLAGEAYEQYF
CDR3 DNA: TGTGCCAGCAGCTTACAATTAGCGGGAGAGGCCTACGAGCAGTACTTC